Each of the 7 T cell receptor beta chains below was sequenced from the same sample in a study of monozygotic twins with inflammatory bowel disease. TCRdb reprocessed the 5' RACE reads and reports one entry per CDR3 protein, with no DNA. The sample is made up of approximately 150,000 distinct CDR3 sequences, and the top ten hold about 7.4% of it. The sample consisted of blood. The origin of the receptors is a human donor with ulcerative colitis or Crohn's disease, or a healthy co-twin of an affected twin (not recorded which).

The V gene is TRBV29-1, the J gene TRBJ2-1. The CDR3 loop spans 11 amino acids. Germline V CDR1 and CDR2: SQVTM, ANQGSEA. CDR3 amino acids: CSVKAVNEQFF.

The V and J genes are TRBV6-5 and TRBJ2-5; TCRdb lists TRBD2, though no DNA is available to test this call. This CDR3 is built from 18 residues. CDR1 is MNHEY and CDR2 is SVGAGI in the germline V gene. The CDR3 here is CASSYSKRLANDQETQYF.

The chain has TRBV7-9 and TRBJ2-7; TCRdb picks TRBD1, but there is no DNA to check that call. The CDR3 covers 16 residues. The germline gives CDR1 SEHNR, CDR2 FQNEAQ (reference sequence). The chain's CDR3 is CASSPFARGSPYEQYF. The full variable domain, its missing parts supplied by reference TRBV7-9 and TRBJ2-7, is DTGVSQNPRHKITKRGQNVTFRCDPISEHNRLYWYRQTLGQGPEFLTYFQNEAQLEKSRLLSDRFSAERPKGSFSTLEIQRTEQGDSAMYLCASSPFARGSPYEQYFGPGTRLTVT.

CDR3 loop: CASSLGPGYNEQFF. The J gene is TRBJ2-1, the V gene TRBV7-6. The CDR3 sequence is 14 residues long. Germline CDR1 and CDR2: SGHVS and FNYEAQ.

The chain recombines TRBV7-2 with TRBJ2-7; TCRdb's D call, TRBD1, is unchecked because there is no DNA. Germline CDR1 reads SGHTA; CDR2 reads FQGNSA. This CDR3 has 13 residues. This CDR3 is CASSWDTPYEQYF.

The genes are TRBV7-9 and TRBJ1-5. The V gene's germline CDR1 is SEHNR and CDR2 FQNEAQ (reference sequence). CDR3 length equals 12 residues. The CDR3 spells CASSLFSQPQHF.

The J gene is TRBJ1-2, the V gene TRBV6-1. The length of the CDR3 is 15 residues. Germline assignment: CDR1 MNHNS and CDR2 SASEGT. CDR3 in amino acids: CASSESGGGGYGYTF.